These 8 T cell receptor beta chains originate from one sample sequenced in a study of cytomegalovirus exposure and HLA in healthy donors. Clones were sequenced by immunoSEQ multiplex PCR, and TCRdb holds only the in-frame ones, with some missing. Counted here are some 75,000 clones, approximately 96% occurring once; the ten biggest clones make up 1.3%. Material for sequencing was PBMCs. The receptors were gathered from a woman aged 18-29 years in good health and CMV-seronegative.

The V and J genes are TRBV28 and TRBJ2-7; 7 positions match TRBD1. The CDR3 is 13 residues long. Germline CDR1 reads MDHEN; CDR2 reads SYDVKM. V was clipped by 6 bases and J by 1 base; unmatched bases: 3. The CDR3 coding sequence is TGTGCCAGCAGCACGGGACAGTCCTACGAGCAGTACTTC. Its protein product is CASSTGQSYEQYF.

V is TRBV5-1 and J is TRBJ2-3, with a tentative D call TRBD1 (7 bases). In germline, CDR1 is SGHRS, CDR2 YFSETQ. V was clipped by 3 bases and J by 0 bases, with 14 bases between them. The CDR3 is 16 amino acids. The CDR3 protein is CASSSLTGTSTDTQYF. As DNA, the CDR3 is TGCGCCAGCAGCTCGTTGACAGGGACTAGCACAGATACGCAGTATTTT.

V and J are TRBV5-1 and TRBJ2-7, with 7 bases matching TRBD2. This CDR3 spans 15 amino acids. After removal of 4 bases from V and 2 bases from J, the junction contained 9 bases not matched to a gene. In germline, CDR1 is SGHRS, CDR2 YFSETQ. The CDR3 DNA reads TGCGCCAGCAGCCCTGGGGGGGTCTCTCCCTACGAGCAGTACTTC. This sequence encodes CASSPGGVSPYEQYF.

This chain connects TRBV5-4 to TRBJ2-2, with 8 bases matching TRBD2. Germline values: CDR1 SGHNT, CDR2 YYREEE (reference sequence). Trimming at V came to 0 bases and at J to 5 bases, leaving 9 bases not matched to a gene. This CDR3 spans 17 amino acids. Written as DNA, the CDR3 is TGTGCCAGCAGCTTGGACGGGGCGGGAGGTCGAACCGGGGAGCTGTTTTTT. Translating gives CASSLDGAGGRTGELFF.

The rearrangement joins TRBV5-1 to TRBJ1-1; a possible D gene is TRBD1 (5 bases). CDR1 and CDR2 from the germline V gene are SGHRS and YFSETQ. The CDR3 runs to 14 residues. Deletions cut 2 bases from V and 4 bases from J, with 12 bases between. The CDR3 DNA follows: TGCGCCAGCAGCTTTTCGGGGGGGTCCACTGAAGCTTTCTTT. Amino acid sequence: CASSFSGGSTEAFF.

This clone was picked up one time. This chain connects TRBV6-1 to TRBJ1-2, with D maybe TRBD1 (5 bases). There are 14 residues in the CDR3. In germline, CDR1 is MNHNS, CDR2 SASEGT. V was shortened by 4 bases and J by 4 bases, with 13 bases between the two germline ends. The DNA of the CDR3 is TGTGCCAGCAGTGCCATGACAGCTGCCTATGGCTACACCTTC. Residues: CASSAMTAAYGYTF.

The genes are TRBV6-5 and TRBJ1-2; 8 nucleotides align to TRBD1. J was trimmed by 4 bases and V by 6 bases; bases with no gene match: 10. This CDR3 region has 15 residues. The germline V gene has CDR1 MNHEY and CDR2 SVGAGI. The CDR3 is CASRQGRQGSYGYTF. Written as DNA, the CDR3 is TGTGCCAGCAGACAGGGCAGACAGGGGTCCTATGGCTACACCTTC.

This chain connects TRBV14 to TRBJ2-5; 8 bases match TRBD2. V shed 5 bases and J 3 bases; nucleotides not matched to a gene: 11. The CDR3 is 16 residues long. CDR1 SGHDN and CDR2 FVKESK come from the germline V gene. The CDR3 protein is CASSSLAAETKETQYF. The CDR3 DNA reads TGTGCCAGCAGCTCACTAGCGGCAGAAACCAAAGAGACCCAGTACTTC.